The clone carrying this T cell receptor beta chain has ten or more counts. The antigen is unknown. The study tagged each TCR cDNA molecule with a unique molecular identifier. TCRdb recomputed calls from the 5' RACE reads with MiXCR, one row per CDR3 protein. This sample has about 48,000 distinct CDR3 sequences, with roughly 5% found just once. Germline V CDR1 and CDR2: SGDLS, YYNGEE. This CDR3 spans 15 amino acids. After removal of 2 bases from V and 3 bases from J, the junction contained 3 bases not matched to a gene. Time point noted: sample taken at primary tumor resection. TCRs were sequenced from unsorted whole RNA of tumor, nontumor lung or PBMC. Donation came from about 72 patients with untreated early-stage non-small cell lung cancer. The data stem from a study of spatial heterogeneity in lung cancer. The wider study: Detected sequences consistently included more beta-chain ones than alpha-chain ones. Study-level results: Among blood samples, ubiquitous expanded tumor TCRs appeared more at resection than at follow-up.

The chain recombines TRBV9 with TRBJ2-1, with 9 positions matching TRBD1. This receptor was identified in a male donor with early-stage non-small cell lung cancer. The sample was PBMCs, taken at surgery. CDR3 sequence reads: CASSVVGQGYNEQFF. CDR3 nucleotides: TGTGCCAGCAGCGTGGTGGGACAGGGCTACAATGAGCAGTTCTTC. The complete variable domain, with remaining parts taken from reference TRBV9 and TRBJ2-1, reads DSGVTQTPKHLITATGQRVTLRCSPRSGDLSVYWYQQSLDQGLQFLIQYYNGEERAKGNILERFSAQQFPDLHSELNLSSLELGDSALYFCASSVVGQGYNEQFFGPGTRLTVL.